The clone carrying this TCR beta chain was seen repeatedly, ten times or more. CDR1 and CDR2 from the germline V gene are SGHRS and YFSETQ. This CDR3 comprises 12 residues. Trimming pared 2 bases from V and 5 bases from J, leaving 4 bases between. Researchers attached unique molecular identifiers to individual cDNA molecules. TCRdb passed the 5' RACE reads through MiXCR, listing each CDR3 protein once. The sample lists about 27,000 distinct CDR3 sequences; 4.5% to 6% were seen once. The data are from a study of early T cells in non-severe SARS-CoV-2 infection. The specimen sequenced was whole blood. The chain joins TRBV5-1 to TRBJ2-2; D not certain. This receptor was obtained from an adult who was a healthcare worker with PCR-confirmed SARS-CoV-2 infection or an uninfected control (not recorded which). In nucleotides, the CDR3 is TGCGCCAGCAGCTTTGCTACCGGGGAGCTGTTTTTT. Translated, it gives CASSFATGELFF.